Presented here are 21 T cell receptor beta chains from one specimen sequenced in a study of T cells after yellow fever vaccination. TCRdb re-called the 5' RACE reads through MiXCR, storing one row per CDR3 protein. The table records about 350,000 distinct CDR3 sequences, 11% of them present only once. The sample consisted of PBMCs, taken on the day of the first yellow fever vaccination. The receptor source for this set is a man younger than 35 who received the YFV17D yellow fever vaccine.

This chain joins TRBV27 and TRBJ1-2, with D hard to call. CDR3 size: 16 residues. The V and J ends lost 0 bases and 0 bases respectively, with 11 bases between them. The V gene's germline CDR1 is MNHEY and CDR2 SMNVEV (reference sequence). DNA for the CDR3: TGTGCCAGCAGTTTATCGGGTGGATCTGCTAACTATGGCTACACCTTC. It is translated as CASSLSGGSANYGYTF.

This clonotype was found many times. The CDR3 region is CAISDSKGTQETQYF. CDR3 bases: TGTGCCATCAGTGACTCGAAGGGCACGCAAGAGACCCAGTACTTC. V gene TRBV10-3 combines with J gene TRBJ2-5; no firm D call. The germline gives CDR1 ENHRY, CDR2 SYGVKD. There are 15 residues in the CDR3. Trimming took off 3 bases at V and 2 bases at J, with 13 bases between the two ends.

This chain links TRBV6-2 or TRBV6-3 with TRBJ1-4, with D unclear. The germline CDR1 and CDR2 sequences are MNHEY and SVGEGT. This CDR3 is 14 amino acids long. The V end was cut by 2 bases, the J end by 5 bases, with 9 bases between. This CDR3 is CASSYEAANEKLFF. As DNA, the CDR3 is TGTGCCAGCAGTTACGAGGCCGCGAATGAAAAACTGTTTTTT.

V and J are TRBV6-2 or TRBV6-3 and TRBJ2-7, with TRBD2 identical over 11 bases. The V gene's germline CDR1 is MNHEY and CDR2 SVGEGT. The CDR3 is 16 amino acids. V shed 6 bases and J 3 bases; nucleotides not matched to a gene: 10. CDR3 bases: TGTGCCAGCAGAACAAATCGACTAGCGGGGAACTACGAGCAGTACTTC. This sequence encodes CASRTNRLAGNYEQYF.

V and J are TRBV6-2 or TRBV6-3 and TRBJ2-2; the match to TRBD1 covers 8 bases. V lost 4 bases, J lost 5 bases, and 9 bases stayed unmatched. The CDR3 spans 16 residues. CDR1 is MNHEY and CDR2 is SVGEGT in the germline V gene. The DNA for the CDR3 is TGTGCCAGCAGTTCCGAGGACAGGGTGGGGACCGGGGAGCTGTTTTTT. Translated: CASSSEDRVGTGELFF.

This clonotype was recorded many times. The genes are TRBV5-1 and TRBJ2-2; TRBD1 matches 8 bases. Germline V gives CDR1 SGHRS, CDR2 YFSETQ. With V trimmed by 7 bases and J by 7 bases, 12 bases remained unmatched. The CDR3 totals 15 residues. The CDR3 nucleotides are TGCGCCAGCTCAGAGGACAGGGAATTGGTCGGGGAGCTGTTTTTT. The encoded protein is CASSEDRELVGELFF.

This clonotype came up many times. The chain combines TRBV27 with TRBJ2-7, with 9 bases aligning to TRBD2. This CDR3 is 16 amino acids long. Looked up from germline, CDR1 is MNHEY and CDR2 is SMNVEV (reference sequence). The V segment lost 10 bases and the J segment 7 bases; nucleotides outside the gene matches: 20. CDR3 region: CATTAGGPSGYEEQYF. As DNA, the CDR3 is TGTGCCACCACGGCGGGGGGGCCCAGCGGTTACGAAGAGCAGTACTTC.

This clonotype was detected a few times. The chain combines TRBV4-2 with TRBJ2-5, with 9 nucleotides matching TRBD2. Trimming removed 0 bases from V and 5 bases from J; junction bases left unmatched: 7. From germline, CDR1 is LGHNA and CDR2 YNFKEQ. This CDR3 is 16 amino acids long. CDR3 nucleotides: TGTGCCAGCAGCCAAGATAGGCGGGGGGGCTGGGAGACCCAGTACTTC. Its protein product is CASSQDRRGGWETQYF.

This clonotype was seen a handful of times. The chain joins TRBV4-1 to TRBJ1-5; 9 positions agree with TRBD1. CDR1 and CDR2 from the germline V gene are MGHRA and YSYEKL. This CDR3 is 15 amino acids long. The V and J ends lost 2 bases and 6 bases, in that order; junction bases with no gene match: 5. CDR3: CASSQQWDRVQPQHF. The CDR3 DNA reads TGCGCCAGCAGCCAACAGTGGGACAGGGTTCAGCCCCAGCATTTT.

In its sample, this clonotype was seen a few times. The chain couples TRBV29-1 to TRBJ2-3, with D perhaps TRBD2 (5 bases). Trimming cost V 1 base and J 4 bases, with 9 bases left between them. The germline V gene encodes CDR1 SQVTM and CDR2 ANQGSEA. The CDR3 contains 13 residues. The CDR3 protein is CSVEASPADTQYF. The CDR3 bases are TGCAGCGTTGAAGCTAGCCCGGCAGATACGCAGTATTTT.

The table lists this clonotype with a few counts. The gene calls are TRBV5-1 and TRBJ1-4; the match to TRBD1 covers 7 bases. Germline CDR1 reads SGHRS; CDR2 reads YFSETQ. This CDR3 region has 16 residues. Unmatched junction bases numbered 11, after V lost 4 bases and J lost 5 bases. The CDR3 sequence is CASSTGTVEMNEKLFF. The CDR3 DNA reads TGCGCCAGCAGCACCGGGACAGTAGAAATGAATGAAAAACTGTTTTTT.

This clonotype was seen many times. The chain links TRBV3-1 to TRBJ2-2; D is perhaps TRBD2 (6 bases). Trimming pared 4 bases from V and 5 bases from J, leaving 17 bases between. Looked up from germline, CDR1 is LGHDT and CDR2 is YNNKEL (reference sequence). The CDR3 has 16 amino acids. The CDR3 DNA sequence: TGTGCCAGCAGCCCCCCGGGGGAGCCCGGGACCGGGGAGCTGTTTTTT. Encoded protein: CASSPPGEPGTGELFF.

This clonotype was seen a few times. This chain connects TRBV7-6 to TRBJ2-1; D possibly corresponds to TRBD2 (6 bases). Looked up from germline, CDR1 is SGHVS and CDR2 is FNYEAQ. V was clipped by 4 bases and J by 12 bases, with 13 bases between them. This CDR3 comprises 12 residues. The DNA of the CDR3 is TGTGCCAGCAGCTGGGGACTTGATCGGCAGTTCTTC. This encodes CASSWGLDRQFF.

V is TRBV4-2 and J is TRBJ2-2, with D possibly TRBD2 on 5 matching bases. Trimming cost V 0 bases and J 7 bases, with 15 bases left between them. This CDR3 is 16 amino acids long. Germline V gives CDR1 LGHNA, CDR2 YNFKEQ. CDR3 region: CASSQERSGAFGELFF. The CDR3, as DNA: TGTGCCAGCAGCCAAGAGAGAAGCGGCGCCTTCGGGGAGCTGTTTTTT.

This sequence joins TRBV5-5 and TRBJ2-2; D perhaps matches TRBD2 (6 bases). Germline values: CDR1 SGHKS, CDR2 YYEKEE (reference sequence). The CDR3 has 16 amino acids. Trimming cost V 3 bases and J 0 bases, with 12 bases left between them. CDR3 coding DNA: TGTGCCAGCAGCTCGGGGCGGGGAGCGAACACCGGGGAGCTGTTTTTT. Translating gives CASSSGRGANTGELFF.

The sample holds a few counts of this clonotype. The genes are TRBV5-1 and TRBJ2-3; D remains unclear. The CDR3 spans 12 residues. CDR1 SGHRS and CDR2 YFSETQ come from the germline V gene. The V end was cut by 5 bases, the J end by 5 bases, with 9 bases between. This CDR3 is CASSFEGDTQYF. Here the CDR3 DNA reads TGCGCCAGCAGTTTCGAAGGAGATACGCAGTATTTT.

A few counts support this clonotype. Relative to the germline gene, one junction end is altered; a read error may explain this. The chain recombines TRBV20-1 with TRBJ2-1; 11 nucleotides align to TRBD2. Germline V CDR1 and CDR2: DFQATT, SNEGSKA (reference sequence). The CDR3 spans 15 residues. The CDR3 reads CSARVAGGPKNEQFF. The DNA for the CDR3 is TGCAGTGCGAGAGTAGCGGGGGGGCCTAAGAATGAGCAGTTCTTC.

This chain connects TRBV20-1 to TRBJ1-1; D is unclear. The ends were cut back, 6 bases at V and 3 bases at J, with 20 bases in the middle. The CDR3 length is 15 residues. Germline lookup yields CDR1 DFQATT and CDR2 SNEGSKA (reference sequence). The CDR3 loop is CSARRSGIGYTEAFF. CDR3 sequence (DNA): TGCAGTGCACGTAGGAGCGGGATTGGGTACACTGAAGCTTTCTTT.

The chain uses TRBV5-1 and TRBJ1-6; D remains ambiguous. In germline, CDR1 is SGHRS, CDR2 YFSETQ. V lost 0 bases, J lost 8 bases, and 9 bases lay in between. The CDR3 loop spans 14 amino acids. The CDR3 region has the DNA TGCGCCAGCAGCTTGGGAACCCGGGATTCACCCCTCCACTTT. Translated, it gives CASSLGTRDSPLHF.

The sample holds a few counts of this clonotype. The chain couples TRBV15 to TRBJ1-2; TRBD1 is a possible D gene (5 bases). CDR1 and CDR2 (germline): LNHNV, YYDKDF (reference sequence). The CDR3 length is 16 residues. V lost 0 bases and J lost 2, with 13 bases in between. CDR3 bases: TGTGCCACCAGCAGAGACCGGGACGGTCTAAACTATGGCTACACCTTC. Translated: CATSRDRDGLNYGYTF.

This clonotype occurred a few times. The gene calls are TRBV6-5 and TRBJ1-1; 9 nucleotides align to TRBD1. The germline gives CDR1 MNHEY, CDR2 SVGAGI. Trimming cost V 6 bases and J 4 bases; bases outside gene matches: 6. CDR3 length equals 14 residues. CDR3 protein: CASRAGTGLTEAFF. The CDR3 region has the DNA TGTGCCAGCAGAGCCGGGACAGGGCTCACTGAAGCTTTCTTT.